This TCR beta chain was identified during a study of cytomegalovirus exposure and HLA in healthy donors. The donors were in the approximately 110-subject validation cohort; that cohort was separate from the approximately 670-subject first cohort. With respect to this clone: Its antigen remains unknown.

TCRdb's copy holds only in-frame clones and misses some; the assay was immunoSEQ multiplex PCR. The repertoire consists of approximately 99,000 clones, with around 85% occurring once and the leading ten covering around 3.1%. Germline V CDR1 and CDR2: MNHEY, SMNVEV (reference sequence). The CDR3 consists of 17 residues. The V and J ends lost 6 bases and 9 bases, in that order; junction bases with no gene match: 18. Whole-study findings and limits: A few chains linked to CMV were shown in vitro to be specific for CMV antigens. Most TCR sequences were uncommon, yet certain public TCRs appeared in many donors. With high specificity and sensitivity, the classifier reportedly diagnosed cytomegalovirus status.

The sequence was obtained from a woman under 30 in good health and CMV-seronegative. This chain joins TRBV27 and TRBJ1-2; 11 nucleotides match TRBD1. Sequencing was carried out using PBMCs. The CDR3 region is CASSINRDRGVKGSYTF. In nucleotides, the CDR3 is TGTGCCAGCAGCATAAACCGGGACAGGGGGGTTAAGGGGAGCTACACCTTC.